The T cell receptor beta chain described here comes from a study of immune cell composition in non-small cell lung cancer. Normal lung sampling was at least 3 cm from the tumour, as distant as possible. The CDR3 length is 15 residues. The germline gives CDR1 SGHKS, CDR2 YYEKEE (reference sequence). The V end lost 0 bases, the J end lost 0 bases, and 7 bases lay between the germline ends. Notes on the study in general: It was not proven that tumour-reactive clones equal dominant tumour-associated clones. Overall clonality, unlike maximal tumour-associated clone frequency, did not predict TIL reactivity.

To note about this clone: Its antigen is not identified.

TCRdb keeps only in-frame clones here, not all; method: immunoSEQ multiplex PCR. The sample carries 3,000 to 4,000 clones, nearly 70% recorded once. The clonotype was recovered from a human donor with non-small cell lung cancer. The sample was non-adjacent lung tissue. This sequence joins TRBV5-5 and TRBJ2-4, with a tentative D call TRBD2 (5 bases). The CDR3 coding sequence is TGTGCCAGCAGCTTGGTGGGAGCAGCCAAAAACATTCAGTACTTC. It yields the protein CASSLVGAAKNIQYF.